Listed here are 3 T cell receptor beta chains from one sample, sequenced in a study of T cells in Graves' hyperthyroidism and ophthalmopathy. Amplified regions were TCR beta CDR3 sequences from RNA transcripts. RT-PCR in the first round (using the HTBI primer set) targeted the TCR CDR3. A single record per CDR3 protein comes from TCRdb applying MiXCR to the multiplex PCR reads. The table shows hundreds of thousands of distinct CDR3 sequences, with over 35% occurring only once. The sample comprised blood. The receptor source for this set is a man aged 18 to 29 with Graves' hyperthyroidism.

The rearrangement joins TRBV7-2 to TRBJ1-4; D is ambiguous. CDR1 is SGHTA, CDR2 FQGNSA, per germline. V was cut by 0 bases and J by 5 bases, with 13 bases left in between. The CDR3 covers 16 residues. This CDR3 reads CASSLAGRRLNEKLFF. The DNA of the CDR3 is TGTGCCAGCAGCTTAGCGGGGAGACGGCTAAATGAAAAACTGTTTTTT.

This clonotype was detected a few times. The chain carries TRBV12-3 or TRBV12-4 and TRBJ1-1, with D hard to call. The V end lost 6 bases, the J end lost 4 bases, and 18 bases lay between the germline ends. The CDR3 runs 15 residues. CDR3 loop: CASSHSRRSSTEAFF. CDR3 nucleotide sequence: TGTGCCAGCAGCCATTCCAGAAGGAGCAGCACTGAAGCTTTCTTT.

This clonotype has ten or more counts. The genes are TRBV7-2 and TRBJ2-7; D call uncertain. The CDR3 runs 11 residues. CDR1 SGHTA and CDR2 FQGNSA come from the germline V gene. With 5 bases removed from V and 0 bases from J, the gap between germline ends came to 2 bases. In DNA, the CDR3 is TGTGCCAGCAGCCCCTCCTACGAGCAGTACTTC. Translating gives CASSPSYEQYF.